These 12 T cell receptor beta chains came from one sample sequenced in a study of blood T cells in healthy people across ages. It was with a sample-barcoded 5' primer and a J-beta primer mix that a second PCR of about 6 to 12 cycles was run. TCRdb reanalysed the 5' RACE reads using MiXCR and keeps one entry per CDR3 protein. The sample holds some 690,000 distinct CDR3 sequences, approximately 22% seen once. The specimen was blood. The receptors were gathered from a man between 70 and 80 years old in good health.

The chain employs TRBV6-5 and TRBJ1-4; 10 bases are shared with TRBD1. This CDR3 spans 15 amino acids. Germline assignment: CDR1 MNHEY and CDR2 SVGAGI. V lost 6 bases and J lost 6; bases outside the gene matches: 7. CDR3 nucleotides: TGTGCCAGCAGCACCGGGACAGGGGTTTATGAAAAACTGTTTTTT. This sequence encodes CASSTGTGVYEKLFF.

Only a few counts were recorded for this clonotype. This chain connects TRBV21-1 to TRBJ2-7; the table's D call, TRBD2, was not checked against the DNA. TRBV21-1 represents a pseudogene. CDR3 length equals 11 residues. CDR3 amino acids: CASTLGYEQYV. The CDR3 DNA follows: TGTGCCAGCACCCTCGGTTACGAGCAGTACGTC.

The CDR3 protein is CASSTPGSQETQYF. Written as DNA, the CDR3 is TGTGCCAGTAGTACCCCGGGTTCCCAAGAGACCCAGTACTTC. V usage is TRBV19 and J usage is TRBJ2-5; D is undetermined. V was pared by 4 bases and J by 1 base, with 10 bases between. Germline V gives CDR1 LNHDA, CDR2 SQIVND (reference sequence). The CDR3 length is 14 residues.

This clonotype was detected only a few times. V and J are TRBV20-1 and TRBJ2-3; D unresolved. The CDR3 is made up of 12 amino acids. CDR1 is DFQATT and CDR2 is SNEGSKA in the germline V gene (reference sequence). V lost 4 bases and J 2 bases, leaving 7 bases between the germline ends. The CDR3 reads CSAKQNTDTQYF. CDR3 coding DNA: TGCAGTGCTAAACAAAACACAGATACGCAGTATTTT.

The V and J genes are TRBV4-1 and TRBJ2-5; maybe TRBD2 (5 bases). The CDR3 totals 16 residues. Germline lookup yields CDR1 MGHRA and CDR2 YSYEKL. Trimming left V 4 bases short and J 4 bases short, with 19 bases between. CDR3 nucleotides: TGCGCCAGCAGCCCTGAAGGACTTCTTTTCGGAGAGACCCAGTACTTC. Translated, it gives CASSPEGLLFGETQYF.

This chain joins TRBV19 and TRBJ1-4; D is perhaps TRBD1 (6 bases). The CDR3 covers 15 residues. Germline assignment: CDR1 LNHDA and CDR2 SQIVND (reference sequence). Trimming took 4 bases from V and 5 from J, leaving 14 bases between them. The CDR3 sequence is CASSRQTGGNEKLFF. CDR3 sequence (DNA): TGTGCCAGTAGTAGGCAGACAGGTGGAAATGAAAAACTGTTTTTT.

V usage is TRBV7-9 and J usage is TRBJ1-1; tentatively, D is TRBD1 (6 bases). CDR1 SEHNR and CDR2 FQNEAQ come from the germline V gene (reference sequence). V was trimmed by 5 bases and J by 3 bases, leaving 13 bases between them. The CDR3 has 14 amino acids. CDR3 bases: TGTGCCAGCAGCCTGGGACATGCCGACACTGAAGCTTTCTTT. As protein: CASSLGHADTEAFF.

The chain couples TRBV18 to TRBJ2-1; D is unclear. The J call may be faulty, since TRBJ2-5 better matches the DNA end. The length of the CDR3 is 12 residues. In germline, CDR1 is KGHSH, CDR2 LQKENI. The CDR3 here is CASSRRGETQYF. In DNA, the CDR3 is TGTGCCAGCTCACGGCGTGGCGAGACCCAGTACTTC.

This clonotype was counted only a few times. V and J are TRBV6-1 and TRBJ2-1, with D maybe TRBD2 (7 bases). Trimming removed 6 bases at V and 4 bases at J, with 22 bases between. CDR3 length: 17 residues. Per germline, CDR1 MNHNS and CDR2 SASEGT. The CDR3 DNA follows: TGTGCCAGCAGCGATTGGTCCCGGGGGGCAACTTACAATGAGCAGTTCTTC. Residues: CASSDWSRGATYNEQFF.

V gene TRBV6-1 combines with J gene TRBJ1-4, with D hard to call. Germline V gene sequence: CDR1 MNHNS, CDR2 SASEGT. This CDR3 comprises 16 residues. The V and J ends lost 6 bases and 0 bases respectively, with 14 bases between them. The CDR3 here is CASRAGEGATNEKLFF. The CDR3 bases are TGTGCCAGCAGAGCTGGGGAAGGCGCAACTAATGAAAAACTGTTTTTT.

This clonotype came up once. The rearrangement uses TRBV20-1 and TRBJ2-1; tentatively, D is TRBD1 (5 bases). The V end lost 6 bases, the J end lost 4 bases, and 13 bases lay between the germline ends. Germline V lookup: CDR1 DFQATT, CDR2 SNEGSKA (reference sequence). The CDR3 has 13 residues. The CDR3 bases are TGCAGTGCAACACGGACACCTTACAATGAGCAGTTCTTC. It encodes CSATRTPYNEQFF.

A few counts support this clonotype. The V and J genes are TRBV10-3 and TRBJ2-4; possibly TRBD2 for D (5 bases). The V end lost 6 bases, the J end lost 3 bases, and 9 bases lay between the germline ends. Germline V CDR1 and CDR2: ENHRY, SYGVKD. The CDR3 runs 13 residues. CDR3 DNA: TGTGCCATCAGCCCGGAGGTCAAAAACATTCAGTACTTC. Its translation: CAISPEVKNIQYF.